This TCR beta chain appears in the sequencing data of a study of read filtering for tumor transcriptome and immune sequencing. With 5 bases clipped from V and 6 bases from J, the junction kept 9 bases outside the gene matches. CDR1 is LNHDA and CDR2 is SQIVND in the germline V gene (reference sequence). The CDR3 is made up of 15 amino acids. Molecular barcoded adaptors covering alpha/delta and beta/gamma chains were used on roughly 400 ng RNA. TCRdb reanalysed the reads using MiXCR and keeps one entry per CDR3 protein. The sample contains tens of thousands of distinct CDR3 sequences, approximately 15% of which appear only once. In its sample, this clonotype was seen many times.

The TCR comes from a donor at least 40 years old with multiple myeloma. Sample: a population of CD138-negative cells sorted from bone marrow. The J gene is TRBJ2-5, the V gene TRBV19; 10 bases are a match to TRBD1. The CDR3: CASSPGTGVLKTQYF. The CDR3 coding sequence is TGTGCCAGTAGTCCCGGGACAGGGGTTTTAAAGACCCAGTACTTC.